The rows below give T cell receptor beta chains drawn from one sample of a study of graft-versus-host responses after intestinal transplantation. Some clones are missing from TCRdb's copy, which holds only in-frame ones; the method was immunoSEQ multiplex PCR. The table records about 60,000 clones, approximately 91% of them present only once. The sequencing here drew on ileum tissue, taken about 350 days after transplant. Source of these receptors: a human patient who received an intestinal transplant, so some T cells may come from the graft donor. Both conserved end residues are part of each CDR3. The D gene is left open where the match is weak. Clone size is given for some rows only: seen once, a few or many times, or a class if the clone is expanded.

>TRBJ2-3|TRBV11-2|TRBD2|NA
TGTGCCAGCAGCTTAGGTATAGCGGGGAGCACAGATACGCAGTATTTT
CASSLGIAGSTDTQYF
>TRBJ2-3|TRBV29-1|NA|NA
TGCAGCGTTGAACGTACGCACAGGGATGTGACAGATACGCAGTATTTT
CSVERTHRDVTDTQYF
>TRBJ2-6|TRBV27|NA|NA
TGTGCCAGCAGTTTATTCTGGTCTGGGGCCAACGTCCTGACTTTC
CASSLFWSGANVLTF
>TRBJ2-1|TRBV4-1|NA|NA
TGCGCCAGCAGCCAAGTTCGAGGGGGAGTCTCCTACAATGAGCAGTTCTTC
CASSQVRGGVSYNEQFF
>TRBJ2-3|TRBV6-1|TRBD2|NA
TGTGCCAGCAGTGAAGAGAGCGGGAGCGGCACAGATACGCAGTATTTT
CASSEESGSGTDTQYF
>TRBJ1-5|TRBV6-5|NA|NA
TGTGCCAGCAGTGAGCAGCCTAGCAATCAGCCCCAGCATTTT
CASSEQPSNQPQHF
>TRBJ2-5|TRBV10-2|TRBD1|NA
TGCGCCAGCAGGGACAGGGGGTGGTCAGAGACCCAGTACTTC
CASRDRGWSETQYF
>TRBJ1-5|TRBV4-2|NA|NA
TGTGCCAGCAGCCAAGGCGACAGTTGGGATCAGCCCCAGCATTTT
CASSQGDSWDQPQHF
>TRBJ1-2|TRBV11-2|TRBD1|once
TGTGCCAGCAGCTTATACTCGGGACAGTCCATCTATGGCTACACCTTC
CASSLYSGQSIYGYTF
>TRBJ2-7|TRBV2|NA|NA
TGTGCCAGCAGTGAAGCGGGGACAAAAAACTACGAGCAGTACTTC
CASSEAGTKNYEQYF
>TRBJ2-3|TRBV28|NA|NA
TGTGCCAGCACCCGTCGGGATACGCAGTATTTT
CASTRRDTQYF
>TRBJ2-1|TRBV11-2|NA|NA
TGTGCCAGCAGCTTAAACGGCAATGAGCAGTTCTTC
CASSLNGNEQFF
>TRBJ1-5|TRBV6-6|NA|few
TGTGCCAGCAGTTACTCGAGAGGACAGCCCCAGCATTTT
CASSYSRGQPQHF
>TRBJ1-3|TRBV30|NA|NA
TGTGCCTGTACGGTAGGGAACGGAAACACCATATATTTT
CACTVGNGNTIYF
>TRBJ2-3|TRBV19|NA|NA
TGTGCCAGTAGTATGGGAGTCGGGCGAACCACAGATACGCAGTATTTT
CASSMGVGRTTDTQYF
>TRBJ2-7|TRBV28|NA|NA
TGTGCCAGCAGTTTCGGGGACGAGCAGTACTTC
CASSFGDEQYF
>TRBJ2-3|TRBV10-1|NA|NA
TGCGCCAGCAGACAGGGCACAGATACGCAGTATTTT
CASRQGTDTQYF
>TRBJ2-5|TRBV6-6|TRBD1|NA
TGTGCCAACAGTTACGTACAGGGGTCCCAAGAGACCCAGTACTTC
CANSYVQGSQETQYF